This T cell receptor beta chain was found in a study of Ad26.COV2.S vaccination and SARS-CoV-2 variants. Looked up from germline, CDR1 is LGHDT and CDR2 is YNNKEL (reference sequence). The CDR3 is 14 residues long. The ends were cut back, 4 bases at V and 5 bases at J, with 14 bases in the middle. The repertoire was sequenced with immunoSEQ multiplex PCR; TCRdb's copy has only in-frame clones and lacks some. The top ten clones hold 9.5% to 15% of a sample with about 440,000 clones, about 83% of them seen once. Treatment here: roughly 20 received Ad26.COV2.S at low or high dose, single or two shots; about 5 received placebo; per-sample allocation not given. The samples were gathered on day 63 after the first injection of vaccine or placebo.

The specimen comprised peripheral blood, sampled in a trial of Ad26.COV2.S vaccine versus placebo. V and J are TRBV3-1 (or the pseudogene TRBV3-2) and TRBJ1-1, with D unresolved. This TCR derives from a person between 18 and 65 years old who received the Ad26.COV2.S COVID-19 vaccine or a placebo. Written as DNA, the CDR3 is TGTGCCAGCAGCCCCCGCGTCCAGACGACTGAAGCTTTCTTT. Its protein product is CASSPRVQTTEAFF.